Shown below are 13 T cell receptor beta chains from a single sample sequenced in a study of technical replicates of blood from a handful of donors. The method was immunoSEQ multiplex PCR; TCRdb's version includes in-frame clones alone and lacks a portion of them. The sample consists of about 100,000 clones, approximately 95% of them appearing once. Sequencing input: T cells isolated from PBMCs. Receptors originate from a human donor in good health.

This clone was observed a single time. The chain joins TRBV19 to TRBJ2-3; D call uncertain. The germline CDR1 and CDR2 sequences are LNHDA and SQIVND (reference sequence). This CDR3 spans 14 amino acids. Trimming took off 1 base at V and 6 bases at J, with 11 bases between the two ends. CDR3 DNA sequence: TGTGCCAGTAGTATAGCTCCGGTGTCGGATACGCAGTATTTT. Its protein product is CASSIAPVSDTQYF.

The genes are TRBV2 and TRBJ1-4; perhaps TRBD1 as D (5 bases). V was shortened by 6 bases and J by 8 bases, with 16 bases between the two germline ends. Germline V CDR1 and CDR2: SNHLY, FYNNEI. The CDR3 length is 14 residues. The CDR3 region is CASSDPRGGEKLFF. CDR3 nucleotide sequence: TGTGCCAGCAGCGACCCCCGGGGGGGAGAAAAACTGTTTTTT.

The sample holds a few counts of this clone. The gene calls are TRBV4-1 and TRBJ1-1, with D hard to call. Trimming took off 1 base at V and 8 bases at J, with 14 bases between the two ends. In germline, CDR1 is MGHRA, CDR2 YSYEKL. This CDR3 has 14 amino acids. CDR3 coding DNA: TGCGCCAGCAGCCAAGTGACTCTAATGGAGGAAGCTTTCTTT. Its protein product is CASSQVTLMEEAFF.

The rearrangement joins TRBV28 to TRBJ2-3; 7 bases are a match to TRBD2. The V segment lost 0 bases and the J segment 2 bases; nucleotides outside the gene matches: 14. Germline CDR1 and CDR2: MDHEN and SYDVKM. The CDR3 consists of 19 residues. DNA of the CDR3: TGTGCCAGCAGTTTATGCACCGCAAGAAAGCGGGAATACACAGATACGCAGTATTTT. Amino acid sequence: CASSLCTARKREYTDTQYF.

A single count supports this clone. The chain has TRBV12-5 and TRBJ2-2, with D uncertain. Between the trimmed V and J ends, which lost 4 bases and 1 base, there was a span of 16 bases. CDR3 length: 17 amino acids. Germline-derived CDR1 and CDR2 are LGHNT and FRNRAP. CDR3 region: CASGWSPTEENTGELFF. The CDR3 DNA follows: TGTGCTAGTGGTTGGTCCCCCACAGAAGAGAACACCGGGGAGCTGTTTTTT. Full variable domain (remainder filled in from reference TRBV12-5 and TRBJ2-2): DARVTQTPRHKVTEMGQEVTMRCQPILGHNTVFWYRQTMMQGLELLAYFRNRAPLDDSGMPKDRFSAEMPDATLATLKIQPSEPRDSAVYFCASGWSPTEENTGELFFGEGSRLTVL.

A single count supports this clone. The chain is built from TRBV9 and TRBJ2-5, with D maybe TRBD2 (5 bases). The germline CDR1 and CDR2 sequences are SGDLS and YYNGEE. The CDR3 totals 13 residues. The V end lost 2 bases, the J end lost 5 bases, and 10 bases lay between the germline ends. The CDR3 is CASSVRVGETQYF. The DNA for the CDR3 is TGTGCCAGCAGCGTGAGGGTGGGGGAGACCCAGTACTTC.

J is TRBJ2-2 and V is TRBV2; TRBD2 aligns across 7 bases. Germline trimming cut 6 bases from V and 7 bases from J; bases unmatched to any gene: 14. This CDR3 region has 16 residues. Germline CDR1 and CDR2: SNHLY and FYNNEI. The CDR3 reads CASRDRDYTIDGELFF. In nucleotides, the CDR3 is TGTGCCAGCAGAGACCGGGACTATACTATTGACGGGGAGCTGTTTTTT. The whole variable domain, remainder taken from reference TRBV2 and TRBJ2-2, is EPEVTQTPSHQVTQMGQEVILRCVPISNHLYFYWYRQILGQKVEFLVSFYNNEISEKSEIFDDQFSVERPDGSNFTLKIRSTKLEDSAMYFCASRDRDYTIDGELFFGEGSRLTVL.

This chain links TRBV6-1 with TRBJ2-3, with D possibly matching TRBD1 (8 bases). The V end lost 6 bases, the J end lost 5 bases, and 18 bases lay between the germline ends. CDR1 and CDR2 from the germline V gene are MNHNS and SASEGT. The CDR3 totals 15 residues. The CDR3 protein is CASRMNRGGLDTQYF. The CDR3 DNA is TGTGCCAGCAGAATGAACAGGGGGGGGCTAGATACGCAGTATTTT.

This rearrangement joins TRBV5-1 to TRBJ2-5; 9 positions match TRBD1. The ends lost 3 bases at V and 5 bases at J; junction bases unmatched: 5. The CDR3 contains 14 residues. The germline V gene encodes CDR1 SGHRS and CDR2 YFSETQ. The CDR3 region has the DNA TGCGCCAGCAGCTCCCTACAGGGGGCTGAGACCCAGTACTTC. Protein: CASSSLQGAETQYF. The full variable domain, its missing parts supplied by reference TRBV5-1 and TRBJ2-5, is KAGVTQTPRYLIKTRGQQVTLSCSPISGHRSVSWYQQTPGQGLQFLFEYFSETQRNKGNFPGRFSGRQFSNSRSEMNVSTLELGDSALYLCASSSLQGAETQYFGPGTRLLVL.

V usage is TRBV7-9 and J usage is TRBJ2-7, with TRBD2 identical over 12 bases. Germline V CDR1 and CDR2: SEHNR, FQNEAQ (reference sequence). V shed 3 bases and J 3 bases; nucleotides not matched to a gene: 0. CDR3 length: 14 residues. The CDR3 coding sequence is TGTGCCAGCAGCTTGGGACTAGCGGGCTACGAGCAGTACTTC. It codes for CASSLGLAGYEQYF.

V and J are TRBV27 and TRBJ2-7, with 12 nucleotides matching TRBD2. CDR1 MNHEY and CDR2 SMNVEV come from the germline V gene (reference sequence). This CDR3 comprises 17 residues. J gave up 7 bases and V 5 bases, and 15 bases lay outside the gene matches. Here the CDR3 reads CASSRGLAGPFAWEQYF. The CDR3 bases are TGTGCCAGCAGTCGCGGACTAGCGGGGCCTTTTGCCTGGGAGCAGTACTTC.

The V and J genes are TRBV19 and TRBJ2-1, with a possible D match to TRBD1 (5 bases). Germline assignment: CDR1 LNHDA and CDR2 SQIVND (reference sequence). The germline V and J ends were trimmed by 9 bases and 0 bases, with 12 bases remaining between them. CDR3 length: 14 amino acids. The CDR3 loop reads CASARGSSYNEQFF. In DNA, the CDR3 is TGTGCCAGCGCAAGGGGTAGCTCCTACAATGAGCAGTTCTTC.

This sequence joins TRBV18 and TRBJ2-5; 13 bases are shared with TRBD2. V lost 4 bases and J lost 2; bases outside the gene matches: 4. CDR1 KGHSH and CDR2 LQKENI come from the germline V gene. CDR3 length equals 16 residues. The CDR3 nucleotides are TGTGCCAGCTCACAACGGACTAGCGGGGGACAAGAGACCCAGTACTTC. Translation: CASSQRTSGGQETQYF.